The rows below give T cell receptor beta chains drawn from one sample of a study of spatial heterogeneity in lung cancer. MiXCR, run by TCRdb on the 5' RACE reads, gives a single entry per CDR3 protein. The repertoire holds around 24,000 distinct CDR3 sequences, with 6.9% as singletons. This sample comprised PBMCs, obtained at surgery. The origin of the receptors is a male donor with early-stage non-small cell lung cancer. Each CDR3 is given with its conserved first and last residue. Some rows mark clone size as missing; the rest say once, few, many or name a class of expanded clone.

v_gene,abundance,CDR3aa
TRBV28,few,CASSGDGYKRLKYF
TRBV6-2/TRBV6-3,few,CASRGPAYQETQYF
TRBV2,.,CASSRSGSLYNERFF
TRBV2,.,CASWGYGEQFF
TRBV6-6,few,CASSTSPSGTEQYF
TRBV20-1,many,CSALTPQGSTDTQYF
TRBV2,many,CASRNQAVNSPLHF
TRBV4-1,many,CASSPDEYEQYF
TRBV4-2,few,CASSQNDLTETQYF
TRBV2,many,CASSASGRPGTSTDTQYF
TRBV20-1,many,CSARDWIQNTGELFF
TRBV29-1,medium-sized,CSVRTGRLEQYF
TRBV11-1,many,CASRAGTWQFF
TRBV28,few,CASSRTGVYNEQFF
TRBV7-2,many,CASRKTGMEQFF
TRBV20-1,many,CSATGTDTYEQYF
TRBV28,.,CASSPSSGPHYEQYF
TRBV3-1,few,CASSQSVGSYNEQFF
TRBV6-1,many,CASGGQPNSPLHF
TRBV20-1,few,CSAPSGSFNNEQFF
TRBV14,.,CASSQRRSDEAFF
TRBV20-1,many,CSATSGTTSTDTQYF
TRBV6-2/TRBV6-3,many,CASKRGGNTGELFF
TRBV28,many,CASSLSIGTGVVSNYGYTF